These 15 T cell receptor beta chains were all obtained from the same sample, sequenced in a study of blood T cell repertoires in COVID-19. Profiled with immunoSEQ multiplex PCR; TCRdb holds only in-frame clones, not every one. This sample has 210,000 or so clones, with roughly nine tenths found just once. Sequences were obtained from PBMCs or T cells enriched from blood (not recorded which). The receptors were sampled from a woman aged 45 to 65 in a cohort exposed to, infected with or recovered from COVID-19 (not recorded which).

The rearrangement links TRBV28 to TRBJ1-1; the D gene is possibly TRBD1 (5 bases). V lost 7 bases and J 4 bases, leaving 13 bases between the germline ends. Germline CDR1 MDHEN, CDR2 SYDVKM. The CDR3 sequence is 13 residues long. The CDR3 nucleotides read TGTGCCAGCACTCAACCCCAGGGCACTGAAGCTTTCTTT. Its translation is CASTQPQGTEAFF.

CDR3 sequence (DNA): TGCGCCAGCAGCCAAGAAGGGAGTCCCTATGGCTACACCTTC. This encodes CASSQEGSPYGYTF. The chain combines TRBV4-1 with TRBJ1-2; no clear D gene. CDR3 size: 14 residues. Trimming removed 0 bases at V and 4 bases at J, with 9 bases between. Germline values: CDR1 MGHRA, CDR2 YSYEKL.

This clone was detected only a few times. The chain carries TRBV5-4 and TRBJ2-1; 9 bases are a match to TRBD2. Looked up from germline, CDR1 is SGHNT and CDR2 is YYREEE (reference sequence). The CDR3 contains 16 residues. V lost 0 bases and J lost 4; bases outside the gene matches: 5. CDR3 protein: CASSLASGALYNEQFF. The CDR3 region has the DNA TGTGCCAGCAGCTTGGCTAGCGGGGCATTATACAATGAGCAGTTCTTC.

This clone appeared once. The rearrangement links TRBV11-2 to TRBJ2-3; TRBD1 is a possible D gene (5 bases). The CDR3 has 15 residues. CDR1 is SGHAT, CDR2 FQNNGV, per germline. Trimming pared 3 bases from V and 2 bases from J, leaving 12 bases between. This CDR3 is CASSLFAGFTDTQYF. The CDR3 coding sequence is TGTGCCAGCAGCTTGTTTGCAGGGTTCACAGATACGCAGTATTTT.

The chain has TRBV9 and TRBJ1-1, with TRBD1 as a possible D gene (5 bases). From germline, CDR1 is SGDLS and CDR2 YYNGEE. CDR3 size: 14 residues. Deletions cut 0 bases from V and 3 bases from J, with 9 bases between. The CDR3: CASSVEGSYTEAFF. The CDR3, as DNA: TGTGCCAGCAGCGTAGAGGGGTCGTACACTGAAGCTTTCTTT. The whole variable domain, remainder taken from reference TRBV9 and TRBJ1-1, is DSGVTQTPKHLITATGQRVTLRCSPRSGDLSVYWYQQSLDQGLQFLIQYYNGEERAKGNILERFSAQQFPDLHSELNLSSLELGDSALYFCASSVEGSYTEAFFGQGTRLTVV.

J is TRBJ1-2 and V is TRBV10-3, with unresolved D. CDR1 and CDR2 from the germline V gene are ENHRY and SYGVKD. This CDR3 comprises 11 residues. With 2 bases removed from V and 12 bases from J, the gap between germline ends came to 10 bases. CDR3 DNA sequence: TGTGCCATCAGTGAGATAAGGGAGAACACCTTC. Its protein product is CAISEIRENTF.

This chain uses TRBV4-3 with TRBJ1-3; D unclear. The CDR3 contains 15 residues. V was cut by 4 bases and J by 0 bases, with 10 bases left in between. CDR1 is LGHNA and CDR2 is YSLEER in the germline V gene. The CDR3 region is CASSLGLSSGNTIYF. The DNA of the CDR3 is TGCGCCAGCAGCCTTGGACTGTCCTCTGGAAACACCATATATTTT.

This chain links TRBV6-5 with TRBJ1-2; 11 nucleotides agree with TRBD1. This CDR3 contains 15 residues. V shed 6 bases, J shed 4 bases, and the junction held 7 bases outside the gene matches. Per the germline V gene, CDR1 is MNHEY and CDR2 is SVGAGI. CDR3 sequence: CASSVGTGGFYGYTF. In DNA, the CDR3 is TGTGCCAGCAGCGTCGGGACAGGGGGATTCTATGGCTACACCTTC.

This chain joins TRBV5-8 and TRBJ1-5; no reliable D call. The V end lost 1 base, the J end lost 2 bases, and 16 bases lay between the germline ends. This CDR3 is built from 17 residues. CDR1 is SGHTS and CDR2 is YDEGEE in the germline V gene. CDR3 protein: CASSLLEATGGNQPQHF. The CDR3 DNA is TGTGCCAGCAGCTTGTTAGAGGCGACCGGAGGCAATCAGCCCCAGCATTTT.

The rearrangement uses TRBV4-2 and TRBJ1-2; TRBD1 matches 7 bases. The V gene end was trimmed by 0 bases and the J gene end by 6 bases; junction bases not matched to a gene: 7. From germline, CDR1 is LGHNA and CDR2 YNFKEQ. This CDR3 comprises 15 residues. The CDR3 DNA is TGTGCCAGCAGCCAAGATTTTGACAGGGAGGATGGCTACACCTTC. Residues: CASSQDFDREDGYTF.

The chain links TRBV11-3 to TRBJ2-5; TRBD2 matches 16 bases. CDR1 is SGHNT and CDR2 is YENEEA in the germline V gene. Trimming took 5 bases from V and 3 from J; bases not matched to a gene: 3. The CDR3 totals 16 residues. CDR3 loop: CASSPGLAGGKETQYF. CDR3 DNA: TGTGCCAGCAGCCCGGGACTAGCGGGGGGGAAAGAGACCCAGTACTTC.

This clone was seen a single time. V gene TRBV4-2 combines with J gene TRBJ2-7; D is uncertain. The CDR3 is 14 residues long. Trimming took 0 bases from V and 3 from J, leaving 9 bases between them. From germline, CDR1 is LGHNA and CDR2 YNFKEQ. The CDR3 DNA is TGTGCCAGCAGCCAAGATCACAAAATCTACGAGCAGTACTTC. Its translation is CASSQDHKIYEQYF.

The chain links TRBV7-2 to TRBJ2-3; weak D call: TRBD2 (7 bases). V was clipped by 1 base and J by 6 bases, with 20 bases between them. The germline V gene has CDR1 SGHTA and CDR2 FQGNSA. This CDR3 is 17 amino acids long. CDR3 sequence: CASSLEMAGARPDTQYF. The CDR3 region has the DNA TGTGCCAGCAGCTTAGAAATGGCGGGGGCCCGCCCGGATACGCAGTATTTT. Complete variable domain (other parts from reference TRBV7-2 and TRBJ2-3): GAGVSQSPSNKVTEKGKDVELRCDPISGHTALYWYRQSLGQGLEFLIYFQGNSAPDKSGLPSDRFSAERTGGSVSTLTIQRTQQEDSAVYLCASSLEMAGARPDTQYFGPGTRLTVL.

J is TRBJ2-1 and V is TRBV4-3; D is possibly TRBD2 (7 bases). V lost 0 bases, J lost 2 bases, and 8 bases lay in between. The germline V gene has CDR1 LGHNA and CDR2 YSLEER. The length of the CDR3 is 15 residues. The CDR3 region has the DNA TGCGCCAGCAGCCAAGAAGGGGGGGCCTACAATGAGCAGTTCTTC. It specifies CASSQEGGAYNEQFF.

The chain uses TRBV3-1 (or the pseudogene TRBV3-2) and TRBJ1-2; perhaps TRBD1 as D (6 bases). Germline assignment: CDR1 LGHDT and CDR2 YNNKEL (reference sequence). V was clipped by 9 bases and J by 4 bases, with 12 bases between them. There are 12 residues in the CDR3. This CDR3 reads CASGGGVYGYTF. CDR3 coding DNA: TGTGCCAGTGGGGGGGGCGTCTATGGCTACACCTTC.